This T cell receptor (beta chain) originates from a study of cytomegalovirus exposure and HLA in healthy donors. Vbeta (60) and Jbeta (13) primers were used in the PCR. The assay was immunoSEQ multiplex PCR, and TCRdb's table has in-frame clones only and misses some. The data contain some 140,000 clones, approximately 79% of them singletons. The ends were cut back, 0 bases at V and 4 bases at J, with 13 bases in the middle. Germline V gene data show CDR1 as SGDLS and CDR2 as YYNGEE. This CDR3 region has 15 residues. Study-wide results and limits: The authors later linked a missense DCLRE1C variant to TCR beta V- and J-gene trimming.

Worth noting for this clone: Its antigen remains unknown.

The rearrangement uses TRBV9 and TRBJ1-1; D gene uncertain. The receptor was isolated from a young man in good health and CMV-seronegative. Sequencing was performed on PBMCs. CDR3 residues: CASSVVGEGSTEAFF. CDR3 sequence (DNA): TGTGCCAGCAGCGTAGTTGGGGAGGGCAGCACTGAAGCTTTCTTT. Using reference TRBV9 and TRBJ1-1 for the parts outside the CDR3, the full variable domain is DSGVTQTPKHLITATGQRVTLRCSPRSGDLSVYWYQQSLDQGLQFLIQYYNGEERAKGNILERFSAQQFPDLHSELNLSSLELGDSALYFCASSVVGEGSTEAFFGQGTRLTVV.